This T cell receptor (beta chain) was identified in a study of control samples from healthy donors and cancer patients (dated by TCRdb to about 2020). Germline trimming amounts to 2 bases on V and 3 bases on J, with 3 as the count of junction bases outside the gene matches. The germline V gene supplies CDR1 SGHDT and CDR2 YYEEEE. There are 16 amino acids in the CDR3, from cysteine to phenylalanine inclusive. Only CDR3 DNA is held: 48 bases, read in frame from base 1. This clone appeared once. Its antigen specificity is not known. Base qualities are missing; no much larger clone stands one base away. The library was obtained by the immunoSEQ multiplex PCR assay. The clones in this table, taken by TCRdb from immuneACCESS, are in-frame only. Not every clone is retained; where verified, under half of the shortfall comes from an unresolved V gene, and the cause of the rest is unknown. The sample contains roughly 76,000 clones, roughly 93% of them found a single time. 1.3% of the sample is in the top ten clones.

The sequence was collected from a woman in her forties with lung cancer. Sequenced: PBMCs. The sequence joins TRBV5-6 to TRBJ2-3; TRBD2 lines up with 13 middle nucleotides. The DNA is as follows: TGTGCCAGCAGCTTCGGGACTAGCGGGGTAACAGATACGCAGTATTTT. This is translated as CASSFGTSGVTDTQYF.